The rows below give T cell receptor beta chains drawn from one sample of a study of cytomegalovirus exposure and HLA in healthy donors. TCRdb's table, derived via immunoSEQ multiplex PCR, lists solely in-frame clones and lacks some. The repertoire holds some 120,000 clones, with around 10% as singletons. Sequenced material: PBMCs. The origin of the receptors is a young man in good health and CMV-seronegative. Both conserved end residues are part of each CDR3. The D gene is left open where the match is weak. Clone size is given for some rows only: seen once, a few or many times, or a class if the clone is expanded.

clone_size	d_call	v_call	j_call	cdr3_aa	cdr3_nt
few	NA	TRBV5-6	TRBJ2-7	CASSFGGAEQYF	TGTGCCAGCAGCTTTGGGGGCGCCGAGCAGTACTTC
few	TRBD1	TRBV19	TRBJ1-1	CASSIGDRVNTEAFF	TGTGCCAGTAGTATAGGTGACAGGGTGAACACTGAAGCTTTCTTT
NA	TRBD1	TRBV15	TRBJ2-5	CATSREDRGVETQYF	TGTGCCACCAGCAGGGAGGACAGGGGAGTGGAGACCCAGTACTTC
few	NA	TRBV14	TRBJ2-6	CASSQRRGSTGANVLTF	TGTGCCAGCAGCCAGAGGAGAGGGTCGACAGGGGCCAACGTCCTGACTTTC
NA	TRBD1	TRBV4-1	TRBJ1-2	CASSRSGTGGFDYGYTF	TGCGCCAGCAGCCGGTCCGGGACAGGGGGCTTTGACTATGGCTACACCTTC
NA	TRBD1	TRBV5-4	TRBJ2-2	CASSFPGQGVAGELFF	TGTGCCAGCAGTTTTCCGGGACAGGGGGTCGCCGGGGAGCTGTTTTTT
NA	NA	TRBV10-3	TRBJ1-5	CAITFDRNQPQHF	TGTGCCATCACCTTTGACAGAAATCAGCCCCAGCATTTT
NA	NA	TRBV5-1	TRBJ2-5	CASSLARREEETQYF	TGCGCCAGCAGCTTGGCCCGCAGGGAGGAGGAGACCCAGTACTTC
few	TRBD2	TRBV10-3	TRBJ2-1	CAISRTSGRASYNEQFF	TGTGCCATCAGTCGGACTAGCGGGAGGGCCTCCTACAATGAGCAGTTCTTC
few	TRBD2	TRBV5-1	TRBJ2-3	CASRTSGRTGDTQYF	TGCGCCAGCAGGACTAGCGGGAGAACCGGAGATACGCAGTATTTT
once	NA	TRBV6-5	TRBJ1-1	CASSRDTLGTEAFF	TGTGCCAGCAGCCGGGACACCTTGGGAACTGAAGCTTTCTTT
few	NA	TRBV11-3	TRBJ2-1	CASSPDNEQFF	TGTGCCAGCAGCCCCGACAATGAGCAGTTCTTC
NA	NA	TRBV7-9	TRBJ2-7	CASSKRTDSSYEQYF	TGTGCCAGCAGCAAGCGGACAGACAGCTCCTACGAGCAGTACTTC
NA	TRBD2	TRBV4-1	TRBJ2-7	CASSRVWTGGGTYEQYF	TGCGCCAGCAGCCGAGTTTGGACTGGCGGGGGGACCTACGAGCAGTACTTC
NA	NA	TRBV5-1	TRBJ1-4	CASSPGGTNEKLFF	TGCGCCAGCAGCCCCGGGGGAACTAATGAAAAACTGTTTTTT
NA	NA	TRBV7-9	TRBJ2-7	CASSSYRQAGVYEQYF	TGTGCCAGCAGCTCCTACCGCCAGGCAGGGGTCTACGAGCAGTACTTC
few	NA	TRBV9	TRBJ1-3	CASSPAAYGNTIYF	TGTGCCAGCAGTCCCGCGGCCTACGGAAACACCATATATTTT
few	TRBD1	TRBV30	TRBJ2-7	CAWSVSGTGGYEQYF	TGTGCCTGGAGTGTCTCCGGGACAGGGGGCTACGAGCAGTACTTC
NA	NA	TRBV30	TRBJ1-2	CAWRQQETYYGYTF	TGTGCCTGGAGACAACAGGAAACCTACTATGGCTACACCTTC
once	TRBD2	TRBV28	TRBJ2-3	CASRGTSGLVTDTQYF	TGTGCCAGCAGAGGGACTAGCGGATTAGTGACAGATACGCAGTATTTT
NA	NA	TRBV6-5	TRBJ1-2	CASRSPHGEFYGYTF	TGTGCCAGCAGGTCCCCCCACGGGGAATTCTATGGCTACACCTTC
NA	TRBD1	TRBV10-2	TRBJ2-3	CASSNTGGYGTDTQYF	TGCGCCAGCAGTAACACAGGGGGCTACGGCACAGATACGCAGTATTTT
few	NA	TRBV6-1	TRBJ2-7	CASRAGGPYEQYF	TGTGCCAGCAGGGCAGGGGGGCCCTACGAGCAGTACTTC
few	TRBD1	TRBV7-2	TRBJ1-5	CASSLLDRGQPQHF	TGTGCCAGCAGCCTACTGGACAGGGGACAGCCCCAGCATTTT
few	NA	TRBV7-2	TRBJ2-5	CASSLVSGETQYF	TGTGCCAGCAGCTTAGTGAGCGGAGAGACCCAGTACTTC
few	TRBD2	TRBV9	TRBJ2-2	CASSVAMVAGTGELFF	TGTGCCAGCAGCGTAGCTATGGTAGCGGGGACCGGGGAGCTGTTTTTT
few	TRBD1	TRBV19	TRBJ1-1	CASSPVVRGRTEAFF	TGTGCCAGTTCCCCTGTCGTCAGGGGGCGAACTGAAGCTTTCTTT
few	NA	TRBV29-1	TRBJ1-1	CSVVRQMNTEAFF	TGCAGCGTTGTGCGACAAATGAACACTGAAGCTTTCTTT
NA	TRBD2	TRBV9	TRBJ2-1	CASSPRGSESAQFF	TGTGCCAGCAGCCCTCGCGGGAGCGAGAGCGCGCAGTTCTTC
few	NA	TRBV5-8	TRBJ1-5	CASSWGVSNQPQHF	TGTGCCAGCAGCTGGGGGGTTAGCAATCAGCCCCAGCATTTT
NA	NA	TRBV5-1	TRBJ1-2	CASSDDTGYGYTF	TGCGCCAGCAGCGACGACACAGGCTATGGCTACACCTTC
NA	TRBD1	TRBV19	TRBJ2-5	CASSGQGVETQYF	TGTGCCAGTAGTGGCCAGGGGGTTGAGACCCAGTACTTC
few	NA	TRBV4-3	TRBJ1-1	CASSQDLLGADTEAFF	TGCGCCAGCAGCCAAGATCTCTTAGGGGCCGACACTGAAGCTTTCTTT
few	NA	TRBV2	TRBJ1-3	CASSESQYGEDSGNTIYF	TGTGCCAGCAGTGAATCACAGTATGGGGAGGACTCTGGAAACACCATATATTTT
few	TRBD1	TRBV9	TRBJ1-1	CASSVHRLNRGHTEAFF	TGTGCCAGCAGCGTACACCGGCTTAACAGGGGGCACACTGAAGCTTTCTTT
NA	NA	TRBV28	TRBJ2-7	CASSLTGSYEQYF	TGTGCCAGCAGTTTAACAGGGTCCTACGAGCAGTACTTC
NA	NA	TRBV19	TRBJ1-1	CASSHTGYDTEAFF	TGTGCCAGTAGCCACACAGGGTATGACACTGAAGCTTTCTTT
once	TRBD1	TRBV27	TRBJ1-2	CASSPGQGRYGYTF	TGTGCCAGCAGCCCTGGACAGGGGCGATATGGCTACACCTTC
few	TRBD2	TRBV10-3	TRBJ2-7	CAILQREGGEQYF	TGTGCCATACTACAGCGGGAGGGGGGTGAGCAGTACTTC
NA	NA	TRBV19	TRBJ1-6	CASSNRNNSPLHF	TGTGCCAGTAGTAACAGAAATAATTCACCCCTCCACTTT
few	TRBD1	TRBV7-9	TRBJ1-6	CASSPGTGLNSPLHF	TGTGCCAGCAGCCCCGGGACAGGGCTCAATTCACCCCTCCACTTT
NA	NA	TRBV5-1	TRBJ1-1	CASRFSAYTEAFF	TGCGCCAGCAGATTTTCCGCGTACACTGAAGCTTTCTTT
NA	TRBD1	TRBV11-2	TRBJ2-5	CASSLAVTGSETQYF	TGTGCCAGCAGCTTAGCAGTGACAGGGTCAGAGACCCAGTACTTC
few	NA	TRBV4-1	TRBJ2-7	CASSQMRASYEQYF	TGCGCCAGCAGCCAAATGAGAGCCTCCTACGAGCAGTACTTC
NA	NA	TRBV28	TRBJ1-1	CASSSDTQNTEAFF	TGTGCCAGCAGTTCGGACACCCAGAACACTGAAGCTTTCTTT
NA	TRBD1	TRBV6-1	TRBJ1-2	CASSERTGLLNYGYTF	TGTGCCAGCAGTGAGCGGACAGGCCTACTTAACTATGGCTACACCTTC
few	NA	TRBV4-1	TRBJ1-1	CASRHLGGNLNTEAFF	TGCGCCAGCAGACACCTAGGAGGGAATTTAAACACTGAAGCTTTCTTT
NA	NA	TRBV19	TRBJ1-5	CASSISRNQPQHF	TGTGCCAGTAGTATTTCCAGAAATCAGCCCCAGCATTTT
NA	TRBD1	TRBV2	TRBJ1-3	CASRGTDSGNTIYF	TGTGCCAGCAGAGGGACAGACTCTGGAAACACCATATATTTT
few	TRBD1	TRBV10-3	TRBJ1-2	CAISARDRENGYTF	TGTGCCATCAGTGCGCGGGACAGAGAAAATGGCTACACCTTC
medium-sized	NA	TRBV10-3	TRBJ1-2	CASRGRTRGYTF	TGTGCCTCCAGGGGAAGGACACGGGGCTACACCTTC
few	TRBD1	TRBV28	TRBJ1-4	CASQGDLNEKLFF	TGTGCCAGCCAGGGGGACTTAAATGAAAAACTGTTTTTT
few	TRBD1	TRBV5-1	TRBJ2-2	CASSQGTGGYTGELFF	TGCGCCAGCAGCCAAGGGACAGGGGGCTACACCGGGGAGCTGTTTTTT